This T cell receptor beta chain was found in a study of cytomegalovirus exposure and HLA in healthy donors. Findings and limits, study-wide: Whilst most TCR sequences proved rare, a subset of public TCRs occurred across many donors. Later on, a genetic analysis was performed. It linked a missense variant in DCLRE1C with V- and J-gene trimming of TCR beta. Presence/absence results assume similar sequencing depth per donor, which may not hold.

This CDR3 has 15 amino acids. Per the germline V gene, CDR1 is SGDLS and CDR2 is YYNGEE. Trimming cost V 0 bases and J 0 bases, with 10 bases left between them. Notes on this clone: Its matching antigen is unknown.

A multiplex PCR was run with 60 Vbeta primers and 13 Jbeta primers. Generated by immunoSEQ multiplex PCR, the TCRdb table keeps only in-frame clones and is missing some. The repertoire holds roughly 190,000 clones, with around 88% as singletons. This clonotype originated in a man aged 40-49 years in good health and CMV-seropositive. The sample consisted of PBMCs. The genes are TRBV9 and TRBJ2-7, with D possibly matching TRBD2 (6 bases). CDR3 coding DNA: TGTGCCAGCAGCGTAGGTCCTAGCGACTCCTACGAGCAGTACTTC. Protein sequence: CASSVGPSDSYEQYF.